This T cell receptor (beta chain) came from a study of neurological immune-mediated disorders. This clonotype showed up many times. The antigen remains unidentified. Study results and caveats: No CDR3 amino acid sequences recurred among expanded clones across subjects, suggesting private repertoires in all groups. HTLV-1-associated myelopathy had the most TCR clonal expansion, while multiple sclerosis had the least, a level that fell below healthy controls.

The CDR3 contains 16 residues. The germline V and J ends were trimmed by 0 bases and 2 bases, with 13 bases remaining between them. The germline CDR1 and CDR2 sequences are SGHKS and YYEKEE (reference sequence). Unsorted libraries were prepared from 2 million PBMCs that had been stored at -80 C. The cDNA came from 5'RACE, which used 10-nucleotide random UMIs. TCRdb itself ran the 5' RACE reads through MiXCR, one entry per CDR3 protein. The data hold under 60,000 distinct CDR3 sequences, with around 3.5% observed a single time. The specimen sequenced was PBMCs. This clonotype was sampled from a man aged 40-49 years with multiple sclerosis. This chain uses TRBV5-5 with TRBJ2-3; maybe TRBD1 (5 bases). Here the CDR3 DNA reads TGTGCCAGCAGCTTGGTAGTCGGACAAGACACAGATACGCAGTATTTT. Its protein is CASSLVVGQDTDTQYF.